The source of this T cell receptor (beta chain) is a study of T-cell reconstitution after alpha-beta-depleted transplantation in children. This sample's TCRbeta library carried unique molecular identifier barcodes. MiXCR was run by TCRdb on the PCR reads, yielding one entry per CDR3 protein. The repertoire includes over 400,000 distinct CDR3 sequences, under 15% of them detected once, and around 6.1% sits in the top ten. This CDR3 is 16 amino acids long. V dropped 0 bases and J dropped 7; count of bases not matched to a gene: 5. Per germline, CDR1 LGHNA and CDR2 YSLEER. The clonotype originates from a human donor who donated a stem cell graft to a child with combined immunodeficiency. This rearrangement joins TRBV4-3 to TRBJ2-1, with TRBD2 matching 11 bases. The sample here was PBMCs from the stem cell graft donor, taken from the stem cell graft. The DNA of the CDR3 is TGCGCCAGCAGCCAAGAAACGGGACTAGCGGCAAATGAGCAGTTCTTC. It specifies CASSQETGLAANEQFF.